These 12 T cell receptor beta chains originate from one sample sequenced in a study of blood T cell repertoires in COVID-19. The assay was immunoSEQ multiplex PCR, and TCRdb's table has in-frame clones only and misses some. The sample has about 73,000 clones, about 88% seen once. Specimen: peripheral blood. The receptors here all came from a woman over 75 with active or convalescent COVID-19.

The rearrangement links TRBV2 to TRBJ1-1, with a possible D match to TRBD1 (5 bases). CDR1 is SNHLY and CDR2 is FYNNEI in the germline V gene. The CDR3 loop spans 12 amino acids. Trimming removed 6 bases from V and 8 bases from J, with 13 bases in between. Written as DNA, the CDR3 is TGTGCCAGCAGACAGGATTGGAGCGAAGCTTTCTTT. Protein sequence: CASRQDWSEAFF.

The genes are TRBV9 and TRBJ1-1; D is ambiguous. V lost 2 bases and J lost 4, with 12 bases in between. Germline V gene data show CDR1 as SGDLS and CDR2 as YYNGEE. This CDR3 is 14 amino acids long. The CDR3 DNA reads TGTGCCAGCAGCGTTTCAGGATACAGCACTGAAGCTTTCTTT. It is translated as CASSVSGYSTEAFF.

The chain links TRBV5-1 to TRBJ1-5; D perhaps matches TRBD1 (5 bases). The CDR3 spans 15 residues. Trimming took off 5 bases at V and 0 bases at J, with 12 bases between the two ends. CDR1 is SGHRS, CDR2 YFSETQ, per germline. In nucleotides, the CDR3 is TGCGCCAGCAGTCTGGAGGGGATTAGCAATCAGCCCCAGCATTTT. It yields the protein CASSLEGISNQPQHF.

The rearrangement links TRBV19 to TRBJ2-1, with D maybe TRBD1 (5 bases). This CDR3 spans 16 amino acids. Per the germline V gene, CDR1 is LNHDA and CDR2 is SQIVND (reference sequence). The V end lost 3 bases, the J end lost 1 base, and 13 bases lay between the germline ends. CDR3 coding DNA: TGTGCCAGTAGTATCCTTTCGACAGCTTCCTACAATGAGCAGTTCTTC. The encoded protein is CASSILSTASYNEQFF.

This sequence joins TRBV5-1 and TRBJ2-3; a weak D match, TRBD2 (6 bases). The CDR3 is 14 residues long. V was cut by 6 bases and J by 2 bases, with 13 bases left in between. Germline values: CDR1 SGHRS, CDR2 YFSETQ. CDR3 sequence reads: CASKTSRDTDTQYF. As DNA, the CDR3 is TGCGCCAGCAAGACTAGTCGGGACACAGATACGCAGTATTTT.

The V call is TRBV19, the J call TRBJ2-7; maybe TRBD1 (6 bases). Germline lookup yields CDR1 LNHDA and CDR2 SQIVND (reference sequence). V was trimmed by 6 bases and J by 4 bases, leaving 13 bases between them. CDR3 length equals 13 residues. The CDR3 DNA follows: TGTGCCAGTAGCGCCAGGGGTAGTTACGAGCAGTACTTC. Its protein is CASSARGSYEQYF.

The sample holds a few counts of this clone. V and J are TRBV3-1 (or the pseudogene TRBV3-2) and TRBJ1-2; 10 bases align to TRBD1. Germline CDR1 is LGHDT and CDR2 is YNNKEL (reference sequence). Trimming cost V 4 bases and J 6 bases; bases outside gene matches: 14. The CDR3 sequence is 17 residues long. CDR3 sequence (DNA): TGTGCCAGCAGCCTTAACAGACAGGGGGCTCCCGTACATGGCTACACCTTC. This sequence encodes CASSLNRQGAPVHGYTF.

The chain combines TRBV9 with TRBJ2-3; D is unresolved. Deletions cut 3 bases from V and 2 bases from J, with 4 bases between. Germline assignment: CDR1 SGDLS and CDR2 YYNGEE. There are 12 residues in the CDR3. The CDR3 DNA is TGTGCCAGCAGCGAGCCCACAGATACGCAGTATTTT. It is translated as CASSEPTDTQYF.

The chain employs TRBV7-2 and TRBJ2-5, with 9 bases aligning to TRBD2. The CDR3 covers 16 residues. The V gene's germline CDR1 is SGHTA and CDR2 FQGNSA. J gave up 5 bases and V 5 bases, and 12 bases lay outside the gene matches. The CDR3 DNA reads TGTGCCAGCAGCGTTAGCGGGGGTTTATTAGCGGAGACCCAGTACTTC. Its translation: CASSVSGGLLAETQYF. Looking up the rest from reference TRBV7-2 and TRBJ2-5 gives the full variable domain: GAGVSQSPSNKVTEKGKDVELRCDPISGHTALYWYRQSLGQGLEFLIYFQGNSAPDKSGLPSDRFSAERTGGSVSTLTIQRTQQEDSAVYLCASSVSGGLLAETQYFGPGTRLLVL.

The genes are TRBV6-2 or TRBV6-3 and TRBJ1-1; D unclear. Deletions cut 1 base from V and 4 bases from J, with 7 bases between. This CDR3 has 13 amino acids. The germline V gene has CDR1 MNHEY and CDR2 SVGEGT. CDR3 region: CASSYWRGTEAFF. CDR3 nucleotides: TGTGCCAGCAGTTACTGGCGGGGCACTGAAGCTTTCTTT.

This chain uses TRBV2 with TRBJ1-4, with 7 bases matching TRBD1. The CDR3 totals 14 residues. CDR1 is SNHLY and CDR2 is FYNNEI in the germline V gene. J lost 3 bases, V lost 6 bases, and 4 bases had no gene match. The CDR3 region has the DNA TGTGCCAGCAGGGCGGGACAGTCTAATGAAAAACTGTTTTTT. Translation gives CASRAGQSNEKLFF.

The rearrangement joins TRBV18 to TRBJ2-7, with D tentatively TRBD1 (5 bases). The CDR3 spans 12 residues. CDR1 KGHSH and CDR2 LQKENI come from the germline V gene. V lost 6 bases, J lost 4 bases, and 10 bases lay in between. The DNA of the CDR3 is TGTGCCAGCTCCTTCGACAGATACGAGCAGTACTTC. Residues: CASSFDRYEQYF.